This T cell receptor beta chain was profiled in a study of T cells in Graves' hyperthyroidism and ophthalmopathy. Amplified regions were TCR beta CDR3 sequences from RNA transcripts. First-round RT-PCR targeting the TCR CDR3 was performed with the HTBI primer set. From the multiplex PCR reads, TCRdb called clonotypes with MiXCR, one entry per CDR3 protein. The sample contains a few hundred thousand distinct CDR3 sequences, about 14% of which appear only once. V lost 7 bases to trimming and J lost 6 bases, with 15 bases between them. CDR1 is MNHNS and CDR2 is SASEGT in the germline V gene. The CDR3 is made up of 14 amino acids. Orbital computed tomography and thyroid ultrasound, together with serum TRAb and thyroxine and clinical symptoms, were used for diagnoses.

Sequencing was carried out using blood. This TCR was recovered from a woman aged 25-40 years with Graves' hyperthyroidism that later progressed to Graves' ophthalmopathy. V and J are TRBV6-1 and TRBJ2-2, with D uncertain. DNA of the CDR3: TGTGCCAGCAACCTGTTTCCTGGGCCCGGGGAGCTGTTTTTT. Its protein product is CASNLFPGPGELFF.